This T cell receptor (beta chain) derives from a study of blood T cells in healthy people across ages. Across the study: In model experiments, template switching was able to capture about one barcoded beta molecule for every two T cells that were present.

Alongside a J-beta primer mix, a sample-barcoded 5' primer served in a second PCR lasting roughly 7 to 11 cycles. TCRdb re-called the 5' RACE reads with MiXCR, one entry per CDR3 protein. Here the sample spans roughly 900,000 distinct CDR3 sequences, under 50% being singletons. The CDR3 totals 14 residues. Looked up from germline, CDR1 is LGHDT and CDR2 is YNNKEL (reference sequence). Trimming shortened V by 0 bases and J by 7 bases, and 11 bases separated the two germline ends. Study-level points and caveats: Donor CMV status, an unknown factor, possibly confounded changes in expanded clonotypes. PBMCs left unsorted prevented a conclusive naive versus antigen-experienced comparison.

A note on this clonotype: The antigen remains unidentified.

Isolated per sample were at least 6 million PBMCs. The sequenced sample was blood. The origin of this receptor is a man under 40 in good health. The rearrangement joins TRBV3-1 to TRBJ2-3; D ambiguous. The CDR3 loop reads CASSQDLPENTQYF. The CDR3 DNA follows: TGTGCCAGCAGCCAAGATTTACCGGAAAATACGCAGTATTTT.